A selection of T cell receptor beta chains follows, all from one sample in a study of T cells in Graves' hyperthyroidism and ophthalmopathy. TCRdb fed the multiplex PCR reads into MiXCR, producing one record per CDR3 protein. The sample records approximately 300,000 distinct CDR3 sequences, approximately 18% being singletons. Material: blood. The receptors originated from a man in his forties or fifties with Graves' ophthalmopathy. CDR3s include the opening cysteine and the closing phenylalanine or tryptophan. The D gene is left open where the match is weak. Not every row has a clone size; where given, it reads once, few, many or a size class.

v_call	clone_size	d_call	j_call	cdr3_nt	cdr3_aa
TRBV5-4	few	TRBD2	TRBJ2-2	TGTGCCAGCAGCTCTAGCGGGTTCGCGAACACCGGGGAGCTGTTTTTT	CASSSSGFANTGELFF
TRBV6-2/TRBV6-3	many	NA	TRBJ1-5	TGTGCCTGCCAGCTAGGGGCCAATCAGCCCCAGCATTTT	CACQLGANQPQHF
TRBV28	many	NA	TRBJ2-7	TGTGCCAGCTCTCCCCCCGACTACGAGCAGTACTTC	CASSPPDYEQYF
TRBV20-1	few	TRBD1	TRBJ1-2	TGCAGTGCTAGAGGGTTAGGGACAGGGGATAGCTACACCTTC	CSARGLGTGDSYTF
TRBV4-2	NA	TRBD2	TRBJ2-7	TGTGCCAGCAGCCCCCTTTTACAGGGCGGGGGGAGCTCCGAGCAGTACTTC	CASSPLLQGGGSSEQYF
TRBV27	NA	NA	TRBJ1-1	TGTGCCAGCAGTGTACAAAGAGGTACTGAAGCTTTCTTT	CASSVQRGTEAFF
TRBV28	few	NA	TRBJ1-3	TGTGCCAGCAGTCCGGAGAGACCCTCTGGAAACACCATATATTTT	CASSPERPSGNTIYF
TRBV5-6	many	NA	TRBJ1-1	TGTGCCAGCAGCGTGGTAGGCGGCGGTGAAGCTTTCTTT	CASSVVGGGEAFF
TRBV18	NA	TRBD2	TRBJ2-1	TGTGCCAGCTCGATGGCACCGAGCGGGAGAGCCGAGAGGGGCAATGAGCAGTTCTTC	CASSMAPSGRAERGNEQFF
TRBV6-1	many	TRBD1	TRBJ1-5	TGTGCCAGCAGAACCCTCGGGACAGGGCTGAGTGGGGGCAATCAGCCCCAGCATTTT	CASRTLGTGLSGGNQPQHF
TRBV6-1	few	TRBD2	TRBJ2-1	TGTGCCAGCAGTGAAGCGACTAGCGGGAGTAAAACCCACAATGAGCAGTTCTTC	CASSEATSGSKTHNEQFF
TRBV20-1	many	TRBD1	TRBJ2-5	TGCAGTGCAGACGGACAGGCCCAAGAGACCCAGTACTTC	CSADGQAQETQYF
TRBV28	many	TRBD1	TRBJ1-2	TGTGCCAGCAGTACCCTAGGGGGCAGAGATTCGGGGATATATGGCTACACCTTC	CASSTLGGRDSGIYGYTF
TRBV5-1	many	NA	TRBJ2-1	TGCGCCAGCAGTCCCCTAACTCATAATGAGCAGTTCTTC	CASSPLTHNEQFF
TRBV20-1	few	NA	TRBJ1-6	TGCAGTGCCCAGACGGGCAGCTCCTATAATTCACCCCTCCACTTT	CSAQTGSSYNSPLHF
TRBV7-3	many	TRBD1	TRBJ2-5	TGTGCCAGCAGCTTAAACTTCGGACAGGGGGGAGAGACCCAGTACTTC	CASSLNFGQGGETQYF
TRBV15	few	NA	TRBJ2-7	TGTGCCACCAGTCCTTCCGTCCTGGACTACGAGCAGTACTTC	CATSPSVLDYEQYF
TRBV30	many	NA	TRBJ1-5	TGTGCCTGGAGTGTAGCGAGCAATCAGCCCCAGCATTTT	CAWSVASNQPQHF
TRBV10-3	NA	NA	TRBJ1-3	TGTGCCATGTCGGGCACTTCGGGAAACACCATATATTTT	CAMSGTSGNTIYF
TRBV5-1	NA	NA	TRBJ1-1	TGCGCCAGCAGCTTGGATGTTGGGGGCACCACTGAAGCTTTCTTT	CASSLDVGGTTEAFF
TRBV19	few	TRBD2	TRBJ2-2	TGTGCCAGTAGTATAGAAGCGGGAGGGCCACTGAACACCGGGGAGCTGTTTTTT	CASSIEAGGPLNTGELFF
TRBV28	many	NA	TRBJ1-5	TGTGCCAGCTGGACACTCTATAGCAATCAGCCCCAGCATTTT	CASWTLYSNQPQHF
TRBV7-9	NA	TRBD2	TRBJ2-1	TGTGCCAGCACCCCAAGAGAGCCTAGCGGCAACAATGAGCAGTTCTTC	CASTPREPSGNNEQFF
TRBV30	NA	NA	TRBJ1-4	TGTGCCTGGAGACGCGGGGTTAATGAAAAACTGTTTTTT	CAWRRGVNEKLFF
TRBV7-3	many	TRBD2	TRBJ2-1	TGTGCCAGCAGCTTACGGGGGACTAGTGGCAATGAGCAGTTCTTC	CASSLRGTSGNEQFF
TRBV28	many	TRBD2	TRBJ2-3	TGTGCCAGCAGTTCCCCATTTTCGACTAGCGGGGGGAAGAGAACGCAGTATTTT	CASSSPFSTSGGKRTQYF
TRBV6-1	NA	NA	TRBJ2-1	TGTGCCAGCCAACCCTCTAGTTTAGTCTATGGTCAGCAGTTCTTC	CASQPSSLVYGQQFF
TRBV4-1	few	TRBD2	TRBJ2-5	TGCGCCAGCAGCCAAGATCGAGCGGGACCAGAGACCCAGTACTTC	CASSQDRAGPETQYF
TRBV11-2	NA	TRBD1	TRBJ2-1	TGTGCCAGCAGCCTTACAGGGGTTGAGCAGTTCTTC	CASSLTGVEQFF
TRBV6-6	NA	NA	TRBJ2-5	TGTGCCAGCAGTTACGATCTAGTCGGAGGGACCCAGTACTTC	CASSYDLVGGTQYF
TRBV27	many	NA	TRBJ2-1	TGTGCCAGCAGTTTAGTCCTACAGGGGAGGAATGAGCAGTTCTTC	CASSLVLQGRNEQFF
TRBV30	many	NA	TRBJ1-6	TGTGCCTGGAGGGGCGGGGGGGGAAATTCACCCCTCCACTTT	CAWRGGGGNSPLHF
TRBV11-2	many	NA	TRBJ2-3	TGTGCCAGCAGCTTAGGGATAGTCACAGATACGCAGTATTTT	CASSLGIVTDTQYF
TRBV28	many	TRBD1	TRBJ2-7	TGTGCCAGCTTACCGGGACAGCCCCCCTACGAGCAGTACTTC	CASLPGQPPYEQYF
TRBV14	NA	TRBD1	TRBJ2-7	TGTGCCAGCAGCCAATCCGGGACAGGGCCCTACGAGCAGTACTTC	CASSQSGTGPYEQYF
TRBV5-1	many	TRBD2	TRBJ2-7	TGCGCCAGCAGCTTGGCTCTAGCGGGAGTATACGAGCAGTACTTC	CASSLALAGVYEQYF
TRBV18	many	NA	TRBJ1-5	TGTGCCAGCTCACCGGGCAAGGGGGGCAATCAGCCCCAGCATTTT	CASSPGKGGNQPQHF
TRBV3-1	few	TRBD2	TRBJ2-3	TGTGCCAGCAGCCAAGATGGCCTAGCGGGGCTCACAGATACGCAGTATTTT	CASSQDGLAGLTDTQYF
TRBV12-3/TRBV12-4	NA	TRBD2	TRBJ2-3	TGTGCCACCCGTCTAGCGGGAGCAAAAACTAGCACAGATACGCAGTATTTT	CATRLAGAKTSTDTQYF
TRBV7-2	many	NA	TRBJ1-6	TGTGCCAGCAGCCCCACGGGACGGGGGAATTCACCCCTCCACTTT	CASSPTGRGNSPLHF
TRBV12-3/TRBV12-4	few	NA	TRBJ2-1	TGTGCCAGCAGTTTCAGTGGGAGCGGTCAGAATGAGCAGTTCTTC	CASSFSGSGQNEQFF
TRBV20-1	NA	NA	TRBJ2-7	TGCAGTGCTAGCCCGTTTTCGAGTTACGAGCGGTACTTC	CSASPFSSYERYF
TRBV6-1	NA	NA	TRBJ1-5	TGTGCCAGCACCCCGGCCAGGGTGGGTCAGCCCCAGCATTTT	CASTPARVGQPQHF